This TCR beta chain was captured in a study of CD8 T cells in ankylosing spondylitis. Trimming removed 1 base from V and 3 bases from J, with 6 bases in between. The CDR3 spans 14 residues. In germline, CDR1 is LGHNA, CDR2 YNFKEQ. Quantitative molecular-barcoded 5'-RACE generated the TCR beta libraries. TCRdb re-derived calls from the 5' RACE reads in MiXCR, one entry per CDR3 protein. Of under 300,000 distinct CDR3 sequences in the sample, over 8.5% are singletons; the top ten hold 5.5% to 8%. This clonotype has at least ten counts. Its target is not known. Study outcomes and limitations: Significant enrichment of disease-linked clones was reportedly seen in matched ankylosing spondylitis synovial fluid. Clones that were linked to disease were CD8+ and were relatively rare in peripheral blood. It appeared that ankylosing spondylitis blood was characterized by a TCR beta motif of fewer than 10 highly homologous variants.

Sequenced sample: blood, either unsorted or a sorted T cell fraction (not recorded which). The origin of this receptor is a male donor with ankylosing spondylitis or in good health (not recorded which). The chain couples TRBV4-2 to TRBJ2-2, with D unclear. The chain's CDR3 is CASSQVPDTGELFF. The CDR3 DNA sequence: TGTGCCAGCAGCCAAGTCCCGGACACCGGGGAGCTGTTTTTT.